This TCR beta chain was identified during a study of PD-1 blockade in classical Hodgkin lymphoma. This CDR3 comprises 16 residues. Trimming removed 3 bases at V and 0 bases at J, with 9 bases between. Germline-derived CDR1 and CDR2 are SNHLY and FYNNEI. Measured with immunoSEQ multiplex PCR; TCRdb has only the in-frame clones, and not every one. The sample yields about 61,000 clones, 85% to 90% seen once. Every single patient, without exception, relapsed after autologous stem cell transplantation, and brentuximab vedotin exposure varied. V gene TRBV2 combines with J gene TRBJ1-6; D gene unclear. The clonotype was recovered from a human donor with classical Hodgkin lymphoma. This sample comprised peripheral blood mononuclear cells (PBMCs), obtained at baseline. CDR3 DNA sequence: TGTGCCAGCAGTGACGACGGGAGCTCCTATAATTCACCCCTCCACTTT. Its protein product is CASSDDGSSYNSPLHF.